A single sample gave rise to the 18 T cell receptor beta chains below, sequenced in a study of cytomegalovirus exposure and HLA in healthy donors. PCR primers comprised 60 Vbeta and 13 Jbeta primers. The protocol was immunoSEQ multiplex PCR, while the TCRdb copy is restricted to in-frame clones and leaves out a portion. The sample yields more than 90,000 clones, around four fifths seen once. Material: PBMCs. Receptors originate from a man aged 35-49 years in good health and CMV-seropositive.

The gene calls are TRBV6-6 and TRBJ2-1; 7 bases match TRBD2. The junction had 12 bases not matched to a gene; V was cut back by 5 bases and J by 5 bases. The germline gives CDR1 MNHNY, CDR2 SVGAGI (reference sequence). CDR3 length equals 16 residues. The CDR3 loop is CASSLQGLAAHNEQFF. Here the CDR3 DNA reads TGTGCCAGCAGTCTCCAGGGCCTAGCGGCCCACAATGAGCAGTTCTTC.

This clone was picked up a small number of times. The CDR3 DNA reads TGTGCCAGCGGCGGACAGGGGGACAATGAGCAGTTCTTC. This gives the protein CASGGQGDNEQFF. The V and J genes are TRBV28 and TRBJ2-1, with 10 bases aligning to TRBD1. Germline trimming cut 8 bases from V and 5 bases from J; bases unmatched to any gene: 3. The length of the CDR3 is 13 residues. Germline CDR1 MDHEN, CDR2 SYDVKM.

The rearrangement joins TRBV6-5 to TRBJ1-6; weak D call: TRBD1 (6 bases). The CDR3 contains 16 residues. Germline CDR1 is MNHEY and CDR2 is SVGAGI. With 0 bases removed from V and 6 bases from J, the gap between germline ends came to 12 bases. CDR3 DNA sequence: TGTGCCAGCAGTTACTCGACCAGGGGCGGTAATTCACCCCTCCACTTT. Translation: CASSYSTRGGNSPLHF.

V is TRBV18 and J is TRBJ2-5, with TRBD2 identical over 9 bases. Trimming cost V 5 bases and J 2 bases; bases outside gene matches: 12. The CDR3 covers 17 residues. Germline-derived CDR1 and CDR2 are KGHSH and LQKENI. CDR3 sequence: CASSTTWGLAWQETQYF. DNA for the CDR3: TGTGCCAGCTCAACTACATGGGGACTAGCATGGCAAGAGACCCAGTACTTC. Supplemented by reference TRBV18 and TRBJ2-5, the full variable domain reads NAGVMQNPRHLVRRRGQEARLRCSPMKGHSHVYWYRQLPEEGLKFMVYLQKENIIDESGMPKERFSAEFPKEGPSILRIQQVVRGDSAAYFCASSTTWGLAWQETQYFGPGTRLLVL.

The chain is built from TRBV18 and TRBJ2-3; TRBD2 agrees at 10 bases. The CDR3 runs to 15 residues. V gave up 3 bases and J gave up 5 bases; unmatched junction bases: 5. In germline, CDR1 is KGHSH, CDR2 LQKENI. Here the CDR3 reads CASSPGTSEGDTQYF. In DNA form, the CDR3 reads TGTGCCAGCTCACCGGGGACTAGCGAAGGAGATACGCAGTATTTT.

The chain couples TRBV6-5 to TRBJ2-7; D is unclear. Per the germline V gene, CDR1 is MNHEY and CDR2 is SVGAGI. Trimming took 0 bases from V and 0 from J, leaving 12 bases between them. The CDR3 spans 16 residues. CDR3 residues: CASSYSISGYSYEQYF. The CDR3 region has the DNA TGTGCCAGCAGTTACTCGATATCAGGATACTCCTACGAGCAGTACTTC.

The chain carries TRBV7-8 and TRBJ2-1; possibly TRBD1 for D (5 bases). The CDR3 sequence is 16 residues long. Per the germline V gene, CDR1 is SGHVS and CDR2 is FQNEAQ. V dropped 4 bases and J dropped 0 bases, with 13 bases sitting between them. DNA for the CDR3: TGTGCCAGCAGCTCGCAGGGTGGAAACTCCTACAATGAGCAGTTCTTC. Encoded protein: CASSSQGGNSYNEQFF.

This clone was found a few times. The chain recombines TRBV6-6 with TRBJ1-1, with D possibly being TRBD1 (6 bases). Germline V CDR1 and CDR2: MNHNY, SVGAGI (reference sequence). V lost 5 bases, J lost 1 base, and 17 bases lay in between. The CDR3 extends over 16 amino acids. CDR3 in amino acids: CASSKLGGGGNTEAFF. The CDR3 DNA sequence: TGTGCCAGCAGTAAACTGGGGGGGGGCGGGAACACTGAAGCTTTCTTT.

This clone was seen a handful of times. The V gene is TRBV7-2, the J gene TRBJ2-6, with 11 nucleotides matching TRBD1. Germline CDR1 is SGHTA and CDR2 is FQGNSA. J lost 0 bases, V lost 3 bases, and 1 base had no gene match. This CDR3 is built from 17 residues. CDR3 sequence reads: CASSFGTGGSGANVLTF. The CDR3 DNA reads as TGTGCCAGCAGCTTCGGGACAGGGGGCTCTGGGGCCAACGTCCTGACTTTC.

As concerns this clone: Germline and junction disagree at one end, which may indicate a read error. This chain joins TRBV6-1 and TRBJ2-7; 8 bases align to TRBD2. The germline V gene encodes CDR1 MNHNS and CDR2 SASEGT. This CDR3 comprises 14 residues. Here the CDR3 DNA reads TGTTCCAGCGGGGGCTACCTGCCCCCGGACGAGCAGTACTTC. Amino acids: CSSGGYLPPDEQYF.

This clone was observed a few times. The rearrangement uses TRBV7-2 and TRBJ1-2, with D possibly matching TRBD1 (5 bases). This CDR3 is built from 15 residues. CDR1 SGHTA and CDR2 FQGNSA come from the germline V gene. The germline V and J ends were trimmed by 1 base and 3 bases, with 12 bases remaining between them. The CDR3 loop is CASSLGGRVDYGYTF. The CDR3 DNA reads TGTGCCAGCAGCTTAGGGGGGAGGGTGGACTATGGCTACACCTTC.

The count of this clone is one. V usage is TRBV27 and J usage is TRBJ2-5; the match to TRBD2 covers 10 bases. The CDR3 length is 18 residues. In germline, CDR1 is MNHEY, CDR2 SMNVEV (reference sequence). Losses at the gene ends were 0 bases for V and 1 base for J; bases not matched to a gene: 8. CDR3 DNA: TGTGCCAGCAGTTTATCGGGAGCGGGAGGGTCCTTCCAAGAGACCCAGTACTTC. Translated: CASSLSGAGGSFQETQYF.

The rearrangement joins TRBV5-1 to TRBJ2-5; 14 bases fit TRBD2. Germline V gene data show CDR1 as SGHRS and CDR2 as YFSETQ. Trimming cost V 2 bases and J 2 bases; bases outside gene matches: 5. The CDR3 covers 17 residues. Here the CDR3 reads CASSFRLAGGTQETQYF. The CDR3 nucleotides read TGCGCCAGCAGCTTCAGACTAGCGGGGGGGACGCAAGAGACCCAGTACTTC. The whole variable domain, remainder taken from reference TRBV5-1 and TRBJ2-5, is KAGVTQTPRYLIKTRGQQVTLSCSPISGHRSVSWYQQTPGQGLQFLFEYFSETQRNKGNFPGRFSGRQFSNSRSEMNVSTLELGDSALYLCASSFRLAGGTQETQYFGPGTRLLVL.

This chain uses TRBV7-2 with TRBJ2-1; 15 bases agree with TRBD2. This CDR3 has 18 amino acids. The ends lost 4 bases at V and 0 bases at J; junction bases unmatched: 4. Germline V gene lookup returns CDR1 SGHTA and CDR2 FQGNSA. DNA for the CDR3: TGTGCCAGCAGCTCAGCGGGACTAGCGGGAGGCTCCTACAATGAGCAGTTCTTC. This codes for CASSSAGLAGGSYNEQFF.

This clone was picked up a small number of times. This chain uses TRBV11-2 with TRBJ2-1, with D perhaps TRBD2 (5 bases). Germline V gene sequence: CDR1 SGHAT, CDR2 FQNNGV. This CDR3 has 13 amino acids. V gave up 1 base and J gave up 15 bases, with 16 bases separating them. CDR3 nucleotides: TGTGCCAGCAGCTTAGTGGGGTCGGACTTAGCGTTCTTC. It yields the protein CASSLVGSDLAFF.

The J gene is TRBJ1-1, the V gene TRBV5-6; 7 bases are shared with TRBD1. CDR1 is SGHDT and CDR2 is YYEEEE in the germline V gene. The V and J ends lost 5 bases and 0 bases, in that order; junction bases with no gene match: 7. The CDR3 runs 15 residues. Here the CDR3 reads CASSFAQGVNTEAFF. The CDR3 DNA sequence: TGTGCCAGCAGTTTCGCTCAGGGGGTGAACACTGAAGCTTTCTTT.

This clone was observed a few times. This rearrangement joins TRBV7-2 to TRBJ1-3; no reliable D call. The V end lost 5 bases, the J end lost 4 bases, and 6 bases lay between the germline ends. Germline CDR1 SGHTA, CDR2 FQGNSA. The CDR3 is made up of 12 amino acids. CDR3 loop: CASSPPGNTIYF. As DNA, the CDR3 is TGTGCCAGCAGCCCCCCAGGAAACACCATATATTTT.

The chain combines TRBV5-4 with TRBJ2-7; TRBD2 matches at 8 bases. CDR3 length: 15 residues. The ends lost 1 base at V and 0 bases at J; junction bases unmatched: 3. Per the germline V gene, CDR1 is SGHNT and CDR2 is YYREEE (reference sequence). This CDR3 is CASSLQRGSSYEQYF. The CDR3 DNA is TGTGCCAGCAGCTTGCAGCGGGGGAGCTCCTACGAGCAGTACTTC.